These T cell receptor beta chains were read from a single sample in a study of OX40 agonist ivuxolimab in advanced cancers. Using immunoSEQ multiplex PCR, the repertoire was profiled, and TCRdb retains in-frame clones only, with some absent. Of roughly 30,000 clones detected, about 90% appear once; the ten largest clones hold 8% to 9.5%. The source was CD4+ or CD8+ T cells sorted from blood, collected in a trial of the OX40 agonist ivuxolimab. Receptors originate from an adult with an advanced solid tumor such as melanoma, head and neck, liver or kidney cancer. Each CDR3 is given with its conserved first and last residue. D genes are given only for firm matches. Rows give clone size only sometimes, using once, few, many, or a class for an expanded clone.

>.|TRBV4-1|TRBJ1-1|.
TGCGCCAGCAGCCAAGGGGACGGATACACTGAAGCTTTCTTT
CASSQGDGYTEAFF
>.|TRBV5-6|TRBJ1-5|.
TGTGCCAGCAGCTTGCAAGGGAATCAGCCCCAGCATTTT
CASSLQGNQPQHF
>.|TRBV10-3|TRBJ1-2|.
TGTGCCATCAGTGAGTCGGGGGCAGACTATGGCTACACCTTC
CAISESGADYGYTF
>.|TRBV4-1|TRBJ1-1|.
TGCGCCAGCAGCCACTATACGGGGGGCATTGAAGCTTTCTTT
CASSHYTGGIEAFF
>TRBD2|TRBV7-9|TRBJ2-7|.
TGTGCCAGCAGCTTAGTGGGCGGGGGGTATTCCTACGAGCAGTACTTC
CASSLVGGGYSYEQYF
>TRBD2|TRBV7-2|TRBJ2-7|.
TGTGCCAGCAGCTTATTTGCGGGAGCAACCTACGAGCAGTACTTC
CASSLFAGATYEQYF
>TRBD2|TRBV4-1|TRBJ2-2|.
TGCGCCAGCAGCCCTCCGGGGGGATACACCGGGGAGCTGTTTTTT
CASSPPGGYTGELFF
>.|TRBV19|TRBJ1-2|.
TGTGCCAGTAGTTCAGGATGGGGGGGCGCGAGCTATGGCTACACCTTC
CASSSGWGGASYGYTF
>TRBD1|TRBV6-5|TRBJ2-5|.
TGTGCCAGCAGTTACGGACAGGGCACAGAGACCCAGTACTTC
CASSYGQGTETQYF
>.|TRBV11-1|TRBJ1-6|.
TGTGCCAGCAGCTTATCGAGTACAGGTTATAATTCACCCCTCCACTTT
CASSLSSTGYNSPLHF
>TRBD1|TRBV5-1|TRBJ1-2|.
TGCGCCAGCAGCTTGGGACAGGGTTCCTATGGCTACACCTTC
CASSLGQGSYGYTF
>TRBD2|TRBV11-2|TRBJ2-1|.
TGTGCCAGCAGCTCGACCTTACTAGCGGGAGAATACAATGAGCAGTTCTTC
CASSSTLLAGEYNEQFF
>.|TRBV29-1|TRBJ2-7|.
TGCAGCGTTGTTGGTCAGGGGACGTCCTACGAGCAGTACTTC
CSVVGQGTSYEQYF
>.|TRBV27|TRBJ2-1|.
TGTGCCAGCAGTTTAACTAGAAACTATGAGCAGTTCTTC
CASSLTRNYEQFF
>TRBD2|TRBV6-1|TRBJ2-7|few
TGTGCCAGCAGTGAAAACGCTAGCGGGAAGTACGAGCAGTACTTC
CASSENASGKYEQYF
>.|TRBV6-1|TRBJ1-6|.
TGTGCCACCAGGGTACTTGGGAATTCACCCCTCCACTTT
CATRVLGNSPLHF
>.|TRBV9|TRBJ2-1|.
TGTGCCAGCAGCCAGTGGGGGGAAATAGCCTACAATGAGCAGTTCTTC
CASSQWGEIAYNEQFF
>.|TRBV5-4|TRBJ1-2|.
TGTGCCAGCAGCTGGGGACACGATGGCTACACCTTC
CASSWGHDGYTF
>.|TRBV2|TRBJ2-5|.
TGTGCCAGCAGTCCGACATACCAAGAGACCCAGTACTTC
CASSPTYQETQYF
>TRBD1|TRBV5-6|TRBJ1-1|.
TGTGCCAGCAGCTGGGGGACAGGGCCGAACACTGAAGCTTTCTTT
CASSWGTGPNTEAFF
>TRBD1|TRBV27|TRBJ2-7|.
TGTGCCAGCAGTTCGGTGAGCAGGGGGCTCTACGAGCAGTACTTC
CASSSVSRGLYEQYF
>.|TRBV6-5|TRBJ2-3|.
TGTGCCAGCAGTACCTCAGATACGCAGTATTTT
CASSTSDTQYF